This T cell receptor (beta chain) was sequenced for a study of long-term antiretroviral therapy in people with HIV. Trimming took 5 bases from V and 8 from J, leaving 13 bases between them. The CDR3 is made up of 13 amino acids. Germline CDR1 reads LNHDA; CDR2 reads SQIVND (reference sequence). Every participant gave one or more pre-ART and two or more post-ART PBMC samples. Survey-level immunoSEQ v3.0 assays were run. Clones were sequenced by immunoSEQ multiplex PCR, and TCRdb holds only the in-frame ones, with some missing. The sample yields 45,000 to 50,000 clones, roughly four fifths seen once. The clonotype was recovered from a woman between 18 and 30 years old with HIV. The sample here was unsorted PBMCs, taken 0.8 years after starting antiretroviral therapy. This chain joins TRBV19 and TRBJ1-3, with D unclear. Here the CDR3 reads CASSAAGGYTIYF. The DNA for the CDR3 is TGTGCCAGTAGTGCTGCGGGCGGCTACACCATATATTTT.